These T cell receptor beta chains were read from a single sample in a study of blood T cells in healthy people across ages. TCRdb recomputed calls from the 5' RACE reads with MiXCR, one row per CDR3 protein. The table records approximately 1,000,000 distinct CDR3 sequences, more than 35% of them present only once. Material: blood. The source is a woman aged 55-69 years in good health. Each CDR3 is given with its conserved first and last residue. A D gene is named only where the DNA matches it firmly. Size tells how often a clone was seen (once, few, many) or the class of an expanded clone, and some rows leave it out.

d_call clone_size j_call v_call cdr3_aa cdr3_nt
. . TRBJ2-1 TRBV28 CASSPLQAGSYNEQFF TGTGCCAGCAGTCCGTTACAGGCAGGGTCCTACAATGAGCAGTTCTTC
. . TRBJ2-7 TRBV28 CASSNLSGRVYEQYF TGTGCCAGCAGTAACCTTAGTGGCAGGGTCTACGAGCAGTACTTC
TRBD2 once TRBJ2-1 TRBV7-8 CASSLTQAGASYNEQFF TGTGCCAGCAGCTTAACTCAAGCGGGGGCCTCCTACAATGAGCAGTTCTTC
. . TRBJ2-7 TRBV28 CASSATNPYEQYF TGTGCCAGCAGCGCGACTAACCCCTACGAGCAGTACTTC
. . TRBJ1-5 TRBV25-1 CASSEYVVNQPQHF TGTGCCAGCAGTGAATATGTGGTGAATCAGCCCCAGCATTTT
. once TRBJ1-5 TRBV10-3 CAISDRRDNQPQHF TGTGCCATCAGTGACCGACGGGACAATCAGCCCCAGCATTTT
. . TRBJ2-7 TRBV2 CASRYSEGRIYEQYF TGTGCCAGCCGATATAGCGAGGGCCGGATTTACGAGCAGTACTTC
TRBD2 . TRBJ2-7 TRBV7-9 CASSSLAGADEQYF TGTGCCAGCAGTTCACTAGCGGGAGCTGACGAGCAGTACTTC
TRBD2 . TRBJ2-7 TRBV3-1 CASSQVGEGSAYEQYF TGTGCCAGCAGCCAAGTGGGGGAGGGTTCGGCGTACGAGCAGTACTTC
. . TRBJ2-1 TRBV10-1 CASRNIEGEQFF TGCGCCAGCAGAAACATAGAAGGCGAGCAGTTCTTC
TRBD1 . TRBJ1-2 TRBV14 CASSQAGTGGYTF TGTGCCAGCAGCCAAGCGGGGACAGGAGGCTACACCTTC
. few TRBJ1-2 TRBV7-3 CASSLDSERGVYGYTF TGTGCCAGCAGCTTAGACTCGGAGCGGGGAGTCTATGGCTACACCTTC
. few TRBJ1-1 TRBV4-1 CASSQDLFGRGATTEAFF TGCGCCAGCAGCCAAGATCTGTTCGGGCGGGGGGCGACCACTGAAGCTTTCTTT
TRBD1 few TRBJ2-1 TRBV9 CASSVSNRGDEEQFF TGTGCCAGCAGCGTCTCCAACAGGGGGGACGAGGAGCAGTTCTTC
. few TRBJ2-7 TRBV27 CASSYSTATYEQYF TGTGCCAGCAGTTATTCGACGGCTACCTACGAGCAGTACTTC
. few TRBJ2-7 TRBV14 CASSTYETTPYEQYF TGTGCCAGCAGCACTTACGAGACTACTCCCTACGAGCAGTACTTC
TRBD2 . TRBJ2-3 TRBV11-2 CASSLQQLAGVDTQYF TGTGCCAGCAGCTTACAACAACTAGCGGGAGTGGATACGCAGTATTTT
. . TRBJ2-7 TRBV10-3 CAISPDWAEQYF TGTGCCATCAGCCCCGATTGGGCCGAGCAGTACTTC
. many TRBJ1-1 TRBV5-1 CASSLGGERTEAFF TGCGCCAGCAGCTTGGGGGGCGAGAGGACTGAAGCTTTCTTT
. . TRBJ2-1 TRBV27 CASRFGGLYNEQFF TGTGCCAGCCGCTTTGGGGGGCTGTACAATGAGCAGTTCTTC
. . TRBJ2-3 TRBV20-1 CSAKGESTETQYF TGCAGTGCTAAGGGCGAGAGCACAGAGACGCAGTATTTT
. . TRBJ2-7 TRBV5-1 CASSLGPWDEQYF TGCGCCAGCAGCTTGGGCCCCTGGGATGAGCAGTACTTC
. many TRBJ2-7 TRBV18 CASSPPDSYEQYF TGTGCCAGCAGCCCCCCAGATTCCTACGAGCAGTACTTC
. few TRBJ2-7 TRBV2 CASSARPYEQYF TGTGCCAGCAGTGCCCGACCCTACGAGCAGTACTTC
. . TRBJ1-5 TRBV21-1 CASSNFAGGSSQPQHF .
. few TRBJ1-6 TRBV7-8 CASSRRPDNSPLHF TGTGCCAGCAGCCGGAGGCCTGATAATTCACCCCTCCACTTT
TRBD1 . TRBJ2-4 TRBV19 CASKERDSPTKNIQYF TGTGCCAGTAAAGAAAGGGACAGCCCAACCAAAAACATTCAGTACTTC
. . TRBJ2-5 TRBV12-3/TRBV12-4 CASRNTRQDPGETQYF TGTGCCAGCAGGAATACACGACAGGACCCTGGGGAGACCCAGTACTTC
TRBD2 . TRBJ2-7 TRBV12-3/TRBV12-4 CASRSSGTYEQYF TGTGCCAGCAGATCTAGCGGAACCTACGAGCAGTACTTC
. . TRBJ2-7 TRBV6-2/TRBV6-3 CASNSGGAYEQYF TGTGCCAGCAATAGCGGAGGGGCCTACGAGCAGTACTTC
TRBD2 . TRBJ2-1 TRBV7-3 CASSPVGTSGRHEQFF TGTGCCAGCAGCCCTGTCGGGACTAGCGGGAGGCATGAGCAGTTCTTC
. many TRBJ2-1 TRBV29-1 CSAGTGNEQFF TGCAGCGCCGGGACGGGCAATGAGCAGTTCTTC
. few TRBJ1-2 TRBV5-1 CASSLVGLEDYGYTF TGCGCCAGCAGCTTGGTAGGACTGGAAGATTATGGCTACACCTTC
. few TRBJ1-1 TRBV6-2/TRBV6-3 CASSGPRVGATEAFF TGTGCCAGCAGTGGGCCCAGGGTGGGGGCCACTGAAGCTTTCTTT
TRBD2 few TRBJ2-1 TRBV27 CASSLVGLADHNEQFF TGTGCCAGCAGTTTAGTTGGACTAGCGGACCACAATGAGCAGTTCTTC
. . TRBJ2-7 TRBV6-5 CASSYGTSTEQYF TGTGCCAGCAGTTACGGTACCTCCACCGAGCAGTACTTC
. . TRBJ1-3 TRBV12-3/TRBV12-4 CASHFGSHPGNTIYF TGTGCCAGCCATTTTGGGTCCCACCCTGGAAACACCATATATTTT
. . TRBJ2-1 TRBV5-1 CASSVGGGPTQFF TGCGCCAGCAGCGTGGGAGGCGGCCCTACGCAGTTCTTC
. . TRBJ2-4 TRBV5-6 CASSLFLGLAKNIQYF TGTGCCAGCAGCTTGTTTTTAGGCCTAGCCAAAAACATTCAGTACTTC
. few TRBJ2-7 TRBV29-1 CSVGGGNLYEQYF TGCAGCGTTGGGGGCGGGAACTTATACGAGCAGTACTTC
. few TRBJ2-7 TRBV5-1 CASSFLSGDEQYF TGCGCCAGCAGCTTCCTGTCAGGGGACGAGCAGTACTTC
. . TRBJ2-3 TRBV3-1 CASSHVVASTDTQYF TGTGCCAGCAGCCATGTGGTAGCTAGCACAGATACGCAGTATTTT
. few TRBJ2-7 TRBV12-3/TRBV12-4 CASSLAYGTYEQYF TGTGCCAGCAGCCTAGCCTACGGCACCTACGAGCAGTACTTC
. many TRBJ2-7 TRBV27 CASSLSLGRTYEQYF TGTGCCAGCAGTTTATCGCTGGGGAGAACCTACGAGCAGTACTTC
. many TRBJ2-4 TRBV7-8 CASSLWENIQYF TGTGCCAGCAGCTTGTGGGAAAACATTCAGTACTTC
. . TRBJ1-2 TRBV7-9 CVSRPKGVLDGYTF TGTGTCAGCAGACCGAAGGGGGTATTGGATGGCTACACCTTC
TRBD1 . TRBJ2-1 TRBV10-3 CAISEGTGGYEQFF TGTGCCATCAGCGAGGGGACAGGGGGTTATGAGCAGTTCTTC
TRBD2 . TRBJ2-3 TRBV7-9 CASRETGLAAPSTDTQYF TGTGCCAGCAGAGAAACGGGACTAGCGGCCCCAAGCACAGATACGCAGTATTTT
. few TRBJ1-5 TRBV29-1 CSVELQGGQPQHF TGCAGCGTTGAGCTACAGGGAGGTCAGCCCCAGCATTTT
TRBD2 many TRBJ2-1 TRBV10-3 CAISVASGNYNEQFF TGTGCCATCAGTGTTGCTAGCGGGAACTACAATGAGCAGTTCTTC
TRBD1 . TRBJ2-5 TRBV4-3 CASSQGTGKWTQYF TGCGCCAGCAGCCAAGGGACAGGGAAATGGACCCAGTACTTC
. . TRBJ2-3 TRBV4-1 CASSQEGTTDTQYF TGCGCCAGCAGCCAAGAGGGCACTACAGATACGCAGTATTTT